The clone carrying this T cell receptor (beta chain) has a count of ten or more. The sample originates from a study of T cells in Graves' hyperthyroidism and ophthalmopathy. Looking at the study overall: The authors collected peripheral blood at initial diagnosis, before any treatment.

Germline loops: CDR1 MNHNS, CDR2 SASEGT. Trimming removed 10 bases from V and 0 bases from J, with 19 bases in between. There are 15 residues in the CDR3. The investigators amplified TCR beta CDR3 regions from RNA transcripts. HTBI primers were employed in a first-round RT-PCR of the TCR CDR3. MiXCR, applied by TCRdb to the multiplex PCR reads, yields one record per CDR3 protein. The sample carries approximately 610,000 distinct CDR3 sequences, approximately 15% recorded once. Over 18 months, lack of ophthalmopathy progression marked Graves' hyperthyroidism as stable. Orbital computed tomography and thyroid ultrasound, together with serum TRAb and thyroxine and clinical symptoms, were used for diagnoses.

The sequenced sample consisted of blood. This TCR derives from a woman younger than 30 with Graves' hyperthyroidism. V and J are TRBV6-1 and TRBJ2-7; D might be TRBD1 (5 bases). This CDR3 reads CATRWAGHTSYEQYF. The DNA of the CDR3 is TGTGCCACAAGGTGGGCAGGGCATACCTCCTACGAGCAGTACTTC.